This TCR beta chain was identified during a study of blood T cell repertoires in COVID-19 (dated by TCRdb to 2020 to 2021). Regarding the complete study: Collaborator samples came from the United States, Italy and Spain and covered acute and convalescent phases of COVID-19. The samples were drawn from two sources: the first 160 participants of the ongoing ImmuneRACE study, and 1,000 to 1,500 subjects contributed by 6 global collaborators. The material from the prospective study consisted of cDNA or gDNA derived from T cells, B-cell-depleted T cells, or PBMCs. Sample metadata almost always included a de-identified subject ID, COVID-19 status, age in years and sex. HLA class I and class II types, where available, came from metadata supplied by the sample provider rather than from assay-based typing. The repertoires were made available in a free public database intended to serve as a resource for research on the immune response to SARS-CoV-2. The dataset comprised deeply sampled blood TCRbeta repertoires from subjects exposed to, actively infected with, or recovered from COVID-19. Study-level results and caveats: Clinical and demographic metadata were provided uncurated, with the amount varying by source and participant.

Cut back by 5 bases and 3 bases, the V and J ends lie 16 bases apart. Per the germline V gene, SNHLY is the CDR1 and FYNNEI is the CDR2. From cysteine to phenylalanine, the CDR3 is 15 amino acids long. Only CDR3 DNA remains: 45 bases, in frame from the first base. Each collaborating institution followed its own protocols to collect whole blood in K2EDTA tubes. For TCRbeta analysis, collaborator samples were shipped as frozen whole blood, as isolated PBMCs, or as DNA extracted from either sample type. The immunoSEQ Assay, a bias-controlled multiplex PCR, was used to amplify TCRbeta CDR3 regions from genomic DNA. As for the authors' bioinformatics: The number of nucleated cells in each sample was estimated from the amplification of reference gene primers within the assay. Sequence reads were collapsed and filtered to measure the absolute abundance of every unique TCRbeta CDR3 rearrangement. For each sample, productive Simpson clonality was calculated by taking the square root of Simpson's diversity index across productive rearrangements. TCRdb carries this immuneACCESS record with in-frame sequences only. Its versions omit some clonotypes, under half of them owing to an unresolved V gene in the studies checked, with the rest unexplained. Clonal size and the V and J genes are those of that table, whereas D and trimming came from the DNA. The sample table holds more than 100,000 clones, of which approximately 80% were seen once. 4% of the sample lies in the top ten.

As for this clone: No cognate antigen has been identified for it. No much larger clonotype is one base removed from it; base qualities were not supplied.

The sample comprised peripheral blood. The source is a woman at least 80 years old with acute or convalescent COVID-19. The chain couples TRBV2 to TRBJ1-1; D gene: possibly TRBD1, on 6 matching bases. The CDR3 reads CASSRGRGDDTEAFF. The nucleotide sequence reads as follows: TGTGCCAGCAGTAGGGGCAGGGGCGACGACACTGAAGCTTTCTTT.